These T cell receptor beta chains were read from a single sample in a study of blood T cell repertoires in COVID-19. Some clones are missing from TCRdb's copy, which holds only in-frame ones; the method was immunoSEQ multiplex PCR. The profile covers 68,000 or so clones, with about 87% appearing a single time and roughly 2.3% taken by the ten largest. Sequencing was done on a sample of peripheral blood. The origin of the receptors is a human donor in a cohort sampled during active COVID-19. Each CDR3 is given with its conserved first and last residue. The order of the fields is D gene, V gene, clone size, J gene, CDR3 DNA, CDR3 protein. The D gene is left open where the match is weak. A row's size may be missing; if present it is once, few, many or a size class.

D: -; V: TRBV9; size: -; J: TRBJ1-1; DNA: TGTGCCAGCAGTTCGGCGGAGGGGAAAGCTTTCTTT; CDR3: CASSSAEGKAFF
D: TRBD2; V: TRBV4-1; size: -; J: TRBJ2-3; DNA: TGCGCCAGCAGCCTCTTCTGGACTAGCGCAGATACGCAGTATTTT; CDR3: CASSLFWTSADTQYF
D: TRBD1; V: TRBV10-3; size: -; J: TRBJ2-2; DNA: TGTGCCATGACATCCGGGACAGGAGGAAGAGGGGAGCTGTTTTTT; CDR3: CAMTSGTGGRGELFF
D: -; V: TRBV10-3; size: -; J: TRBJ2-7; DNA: TGTGCCATCAGTGAGGCAGGCTACGAGCAGTACTTC; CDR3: CAISEAGYEQYF
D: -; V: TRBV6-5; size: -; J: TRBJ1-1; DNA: TGTGCCAGCAGATGGACGGACAACCCGATTGAAGCTTTCTTT; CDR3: CASRWTDNPIEAFF
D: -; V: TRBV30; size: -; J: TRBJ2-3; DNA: TGTGCCTGGAGTAAACTAGAAGATACGCAGTATTTT; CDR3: CAWSKLEDTQYF
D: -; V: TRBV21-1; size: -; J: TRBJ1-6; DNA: TGTGCCAGCAGCGAACGGGACAGGGGTCGAAAGGGGTCGTATTCACCCCTCCACTTT; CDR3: CASSERDRGRKGSYSPLHF
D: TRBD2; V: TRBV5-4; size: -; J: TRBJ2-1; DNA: TGTGCCAGCAGCTTGGATAGCGGGAGGGTGAATGAGCAGTTCTTC; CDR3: CASSLDSGRVNEQFF
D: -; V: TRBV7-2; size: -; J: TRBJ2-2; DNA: TGTGCCAGCAGCTTAGTCAGCACCGGGGAGCTGTTTTTT; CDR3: CASSLVSTGELFF
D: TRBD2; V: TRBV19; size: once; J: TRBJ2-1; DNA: TGTGCCAGTAGAGACGGACTAGAGGGTAATGAGCAGTTCTTC; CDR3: CASRDGLEGNEQFF
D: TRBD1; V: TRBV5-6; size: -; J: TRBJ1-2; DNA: TGTGCCAGCAGCTTAGCAAGGACAGGGGGCCCTGGCTACACCTTC; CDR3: CASSLARTGGPGYTF
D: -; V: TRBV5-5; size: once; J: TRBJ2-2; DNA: TGTGCCAGCAGCTTAGACTACCTCACCGGGGAGCTGTTTTTT; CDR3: CASSLDYLTGELFF
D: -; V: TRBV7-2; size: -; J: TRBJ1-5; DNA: TGTGCCAGCAGCCAGGCCAACCCCTATCAGCCCCAGCATTTT; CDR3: CASSQANPYQPQHF
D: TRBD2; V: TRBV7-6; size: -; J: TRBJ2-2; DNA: TGTGCCAGCAGCCCCCGGACTAGCGGGAGGACCGGGGAGCTGTTTTTT; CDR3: CASSPRTSGRTGELFF